These T cell receptor beta chains were read from a single sample in a study of T cell responses to AZD1222 COVID-19 vaccine. Profiled with immunoSEQ multiplex PCR; TCRdb holds only in-frame clones, not every one. The data contain roughly 120,000 clones, 80% to 90% of them seen just once; the ten biggest clones take up around 1.6%. Sequenced here: peripheral blood, sampled on day 0 of AZD1222 vaccination. The receptors stem from an adult in good health. The CDR3 runs from the conserved cysteine through the conserved F or W. The D gene is left open where the match is weak. A clone size is listed for some rows: how often the clone was seen (once, few, many), or a class if it is expanded.

TRBJ2-2 . TRBV24-1 . TGTGCCACCACAACCTCCTGGAGTGCGGGGGAGCTGTTTTTT CATTTSWSAGELFF
TRBJ2-5 TRBD1 TRBV5-4 few TGTGCCAGCAGCGGGGACAGGGGGGAGACCCAGTACTTC CASSGDRGETQYF
TRBJ1-2 TRBD1 TRBV7-3 . TGTGCCAGCAGCTTACAGGGGGCTGGCTATGGCTACACCTTC CASSLQGAGYGYTF
TRBJ1-5 TRBD1 TRBV13 once TGTGCCAGCAGCTCCCGACAGGGTACCGATCAGCCCCAGCATTTT CASSSRQGTDQPQHF
TRBJ1-2 . TRBV30 few TGTGCCTGGAGTGTTTTCAGGACTAACTATGGCTACACCTTC CAWSVFRTNYGYTF
TRBJ2-7 . TRBV11-2 . TGTGCCAGCAGCTTAGGACAGGACTACGAGCAGTACTTC CASSLGQDYEQYF
TRBJ1-1 . TRBV7-9 . TGTGCCAGCAGCTTTCAGGGGAACACTGAAGCTTTCTTT CASSFQGNTEAFF
TRBJ2-5 . TRBV6-5 . TGTGCCAGCAGTTACCAGGTGGGAGCGAAAGAGACCCAGTACTTC CASSYQVGAKETQYF
TRBJ2-4 TRBD2 TRBV9 . TGTGCCAGCAGCGTAGACCCGCTAGCGGGAGATGTTACCAAAAACATTCAGTACTTC CASSVDPLAGDVTKNIQYF
TRBJ2-5 TRBD2 TRBV11-3 . TGTGCCAGCAGCCAACCGAGGGGCCGGCGGGAGGAGATGGAGACCCAGTACTTC CASSQPRGRREEMETQYF
TRBJ1-2 TRBD1 TRBV30 . TGTGCCTGGAGTGACCACCGGGACAGCCAACCCGGGGCCTTC CAWSDHRDSQPGAF
TRBJ1-3 . TRBV11-2 . TGTGCCAGCAGTCCCTGGGACCCATCCTCTGGAAACACCATATATTTT CASSPWDPSSGNTIYF
TRBJ1-6 . TRBV6-6 . TGTGCCAGCAGTTATAGCGGGGGTAATTCACCCCTCCACTTT CASSYSGGNSPLHF
TRBJ2-3 TRBD1 TRBV18 . TGTGCCAGCTCACCACCGTTACCTTTGGACAGGGGGAAGACAGATACGCAGTATTTT CASSPPLPLDRGKTDTQYF
TRBJ2-3 . TRBV2 . TGTGCCAGCACGAGGGTCAAGGATACGCAGTATTTT CASTRVKDTQYF
TRBJ1-2 . TRBV11-2 . TGTGCCAGCAGCTTAGGACTTGTTGGAGGGAGGACCTTC CASSLGLVGGRTF
TRBJ2-3 . TRBV29-1 once TGCAGCGTGAGGTTCGGGGGTCCAGATACGCAGTATTTT CSVRFGGPDTQYF
TRBJ2-1 TRBD2 TRBV19 . TGTGCCAGTAGTATAGGGCGGGAGACGGGCAATGAGCAGTTCTTC CASSIGRETGNEQFF
TRBJ1-3 . TRBV30 few TGTGCCTGGAGTGTACAGGGAAACACCATATATTTT CAWSVQGNTIYF
TRBJ2-1 TRBD2 TRBV27 . TGTGCCAGCAGTCCGGGGGGATACAATGAGCAGTTCTTC CASSPGGYNEQFF
TRBJ1-5 . TRBV5-1 . TGCGCCAGCAGCTTAACCCAGGGGAGCCAGCCCCAGCATTTT CASSLTQGSQPQHF
TRBJ1-1 . TRBV24-1 . TGTGCCACCAGATACAGGGCTAACACTGAAGCTTTCTTT CATRYRANTEAFF
TRBJ2-5 . TRBV2 . TGTGCCAGCAGTGGATACTACCAAGAGACCCAGTACTTC CASSGYYQETQYF
TRBJ2-4 . TRBV18 . TGTGCCAGCTCACCACAGCCTATCCTAGCCAAAAACATTCAGTACTTC CASSPQPILAKNIQYF
TRBJ1-2 . TRBV19 once TGTGCCAGTAGTATAGGCGACACATCCTATGGCTACACCTTC CASSIGDTSYGYTF
TRBJ1-2 . TRBV15 . TGTGCCACCAGCAGAGCGCGGGTTGACTATGGCTACACCTTC CATSRARVDYGYTF
TRBJ1-2 TRBD1 TRBV7-2 . TGTGCCAGCAGCTTAGTCCGGGACAGGGGGCTGGGCTACACCTTC CASSLVRDRGLGYTF
TRBJ1-5 . TRBV5-1 . TGCGCCAGCAGCTTAGCAGGGTTCAATCAGCCCCAGCATTTT CASSLAGFNQPQHF
TRBJ2-1 . TRBV28 . TGTGCCAGCAGTTACAGGACGGGTCAGGGGGGGAACAATGAGCAGTTCTTC CASSYRTGQGGNNEQFF